The rows below give T cell receptor beta chains drawn from one sample of a study of T cells in Graves' hyperthyroidism and ophthalmopathy. Using its own MiXCR run on the multiplex PCR reads, TCRdb lists one record per CDR3 protein. The profile shows 350,000 to 450,000 distinct CDR3 sequences, 14% of them singletons. Material: blood. The origin of the receptors is a woman aged 60-75 years with Graves' hyperthyroidism. Both conserved end residues are part of each CDR3. Fields, in order: CDR3 protein, CDR3 DNA, J gene, V gene, D gene, CDR3 length, clone size. The D gene is left open where the match is weak. Some rows mark clone size as missing; the rest say once, few, many or name a class of expanded clone.

CDR3: CASSNAGTGGYGYTF; DNA: TGTGCCAGTAGTAACGCGGGTACCGGCGGCTATGGCTACACCTTC; J: TRBJ1-2; V: TRBV19; D: .; length: 15; size: many
CDR3: CASSRWTGTGNSGANVLTF; DNA: TGTGCCAGCAGCCGTTGGACCGGGACAGGGAACTCTGGGGCCAACGTCCTGACTTTC; J: TRBJ2-6; V: TRBV3-1; D: TRBD1; length: 19; size: .
CDR3: CASSRGSGKKEAFF; DNA: TGTGCCAGCAGTCGAGGATCCGGGAAAAAAGAAGCTTTCTTT; J: TRBJ1-1; V: TRBV6-1; D: .; length: 14; size: .
CDR3: CASSPLAGLYEQYF; DNA: TGTGCCAGCAGTCCTCTAGCGGGGCTTTACGAGCAGTACTTC; J: TRBJ2-7; V: TRBV28; D: TRBD2; length: 14; size: many
CDR3: CSVAARGSYEQFF; DNA: TGCAGCGTTGCAGCCCGCGGGAGCTATGAGCAGTTCTTC; J: TRBJ2-1; V: TRBV29-1; D: TRBD2; length: 13; size: many
CDR3: CASSLGGDLGGEQYF; DNA: TGTGCCAGCAGCTTGGGGGGGGATCTTGGAGGCGAGCAGTACTTC; J: TRBJ2-7; V: TRBV7-9; D: TRBD2; length: 15; size: .
CDR3: CASSIQSAEAFF; DNA: TGTGCCAGTAGTATCCAGTCGGCTGAAGCTTTCTTT; J: TRBJ1-1; V: TRBV19; D: .; length: 12; size: many
CDR3: CASSPDTRRGEAFF; DNA: TGTGCCAGCTCACCTGACACTCGGCGTGGTGAAGCTTTCTTT; J: TRBJ1-1; V: TRBV18; D: .; length: 14; size: many
CDR3: CASSEDSSGRRYNEQFF; DNA: TGTGCCAGCAGTGAAGACTCTAGCGGGAGAAGGTACAATGAGCAGTTCTTC; J: TRBJ2-1; V: TRBV6-1; D: TRBD2; length: 17; size: many
CDR3: CATSDPGSADTQYF; DNA: TGTGCCACCAGTGACCCAGGATCGGCTGATACGCAGTATTTT; J: TRBJ2-3; V: TRBV24-1; D: .; length: 14; size: many
CDR3: CASSPPVAGRDGQTNYGYTF; DNA: TGTGCCAGCTCACCACCGGTAGCCGGAAGGGATGGCCAGACGAACTATGGCTACACCTTC; J: TRBJ1-2; V: TRBV12-3/TRBV12-4; D: .; length: 20; size: few
CDR3: CASSTLNTWGEQYF; DNA: TGTGCCAGCAGCACCCTAAACACCTGGGGAGAGCAGTACTTC; J: TRBJ2-7; V: TRBV11-3; D: .; length: 14; size: few
CDR3: CSASPGGVWETEAFF; DNA: TGCAGTGCCTCACCGGGGGGGGTATGGGAAACTGAAGCTTTCTTT; J: TRBJ1-1; V: TRBV20-1; D: .; length: 15; size: .
CDR3: CASSQDRGDSYEQYF; DNA: TGTGCCAGCAGCCAGGACAGGGGCGATTCCTACGAGCAGTACTTC; J: TRBJ2-7; V: TRBV5-8; D: TRBD1; length: 15; size: few
CDR3: CASSKNGEQFF; DNA: TGTGCCAGCAGTAAAAACGGGGAGCAGTTCTTC; J: TRBJ2-1; V: TRBV28; D: .; length: 11; size: few
CDR3: CAWSVPYDPSSGNTIYF; DNA: TGTGCCTGGAGTGTACCCTACGACCCGAGCTCTGGAAACACCATATATTTT; J: TRBJ1-3; V: TRBV30; D: .; length: 17; size: many
CDR3: CASSFSGRGFGYTF; DNA: TGTGCCAGCAGTTTTTCGGGCAGGGGTTTTGGCTACACCTTC; J: TRBJ1-2; V: TRBV28; D: .; length: 14; size: many
CDR3: CATSTRGQSGNQPQHF; DNA: TGTGCCACCAGTACACGGGGCCAGTCGGGCAATCAGCCCCAGCATTTT; J: TRBJ1-5; V: TRBV15; D: .; length: 16; size: many
CDR3: CASSSRGAFF; DNA: TGTGCCAGTAGTTCCCGTGGCGCTTTCTTT; J: TRBJ1-1; V: TRBV19; D: .; length: 10; size: .
CDR3: CASRPGQQLQAFF; DNA: TGTGCCAGCAGGCCCGGACAGCAACTCCAAGCTTTCTTT; J: TRBJ1-1; V: TRBV12-3/TRBV12-4; D: .; length: 13; size: many
CDR3: CAISDPPVKGANYGYTF; DNA: TGTGCCATCAGTGACCCCCCGGTGAAGGGAGCTAACTATGGCTACACCTTC; J: TRBJ1-2; V: TRBV10-3; D: .; length: 17; size: .
CDR3: CASNQAHGTGELFF; DNA: TGTGCCAGCAATCAGGCCCATGGAACCGGGGAGCTGTTTTTT; J: TRBJ2-2; V: TRBV2; D: .; length: 14; size: many
CDR3: CASSYTSRGQTSTDTQYF; DNA: TGTGCCAGCAGTTACACCTCCCGGGGGCAGACTAGCACAGATACGCAGTATTTT; J: TRBJ2-3; V: TRBV6-2/TRBV6-3; D: .; length: 18; size: many
CDR3: CASFRRTEAFF; DNA: TGTGCCAGCTTCCGGAGGACTGAAGCTTTCTTT; J: TRBJ1-1; V: TRBV19; D: .; length: 11; size: many
CDR3: CASSLAPRGTGELFF; DNA: TGCGCCAGCAGCTTGGCCCCCCGGGGCACCGGGGAGCTGTTTTTT; J: TRBJ2-2; V: TRBV5-1; D: .; length: 15; size: .
CDR3: CASSEQGLSGYTF; DNA: TGTGCCAGTAGCGAACAGGGGTTATCGGGCTACACCTTC; J: TRBJ1-2; V: TRBV19; D: TRBD1; length: 13; size: .